These 29 T cell receptor beta chains were sequenced from one sample in a study of cytomegalovirus exposure and HLA in healthy donors (dated by TCRdb to about 2017). Library preparation was by the immunoSEQ multiplex PCR assay. For the multiplex PCR, a mixture combining 60 forward primers for TCR Vbeta segments and 13 reverse primers for TCR Jbeta segments was used. What TCRdb holds here is the immuneACCESS table cut down to in-frame rearrangements. Part of the clones is not present; checked against another copy, under half of the missing clones reflect an unresolved V gene, and the others are unexplained. The sample contains some 170,000 clones, approximately 80% of them found a single time. The top ten constitute 9.7% of the sample. The sample was PBMCs. These receptors originate from a man aged 18 to 29 in good health and CMV-seropositive.

This clone was recorded once. This chain connects TRBV4-1 to TRBJ1-1; 7 bases fit TRBD1. There are 18 residues in the CDR3. J was trimmed by 0 bases and V by 1 base; bases with no gene match: 11. The germline gives CDR1 MGHRA, CDR2 YSYEKL. The CDR3 nucleotides are TGCGCCAGCAGCCAAGCGCACAGGGGCACGGTTTTGAACACTGAAGCTTTCTTT. It yields the protein CASSQAHRGTVLNTEAFF.

The chain uses TRBV9 and TRBJ1-2, with 9 bases fitting TRBD1. Looked up from germline, CDR1 is SGDLS and CDR2 is YYNGEE. Trimming at V came to 3 bases and at J to 5 bases, leaving 8 bases not matched to a gene. This CDR3 is 15 amino acids long. CDR3: CASSDRGTGRYGYTF. DNA of the CDR3: TGTGCCAGCAGCGACCGCGGGACAGGGAGATATGGCTACACCTTC.

The CDR3 DNA is TGTGCCAGCAGAGGGGGACAGCTGGGCACTGAAGCTTTCTTT. Translating gives CASRGGQLGTEAFF. This chain links TRBV6-6 with TRBJ1-1, with 7 positions matching TRBD1. Germline V lookup: CDR1 MNHNY, CDR2 SVGAGI (reference sequence). With V trimmed by 6 bases and J by 4 bases, 8 bases remained unmatched. The CDR3 extends over 14 amino acids.

The V and J genes are TRBV19 and TRBJ2-5, with 9 bases matching TRBD1. The CDR3 is 14 amino acids. In germline, CDR1 is LNHDA, CDR2 SQIVND (reference sequence). Trimming cost V 5 bases and J 5 bases; bases outside gene matches: 6. The CDR3 spells CASSPQGAVETQYF. In DNA, the CDR3 is TGTGCCAGTAGTCCACAGGGGGCGGTGGAGACCCAGTACTTC.

CDR3 nucleotides: TGCGCCAGCAGCCATTTGGGGGGGCGGAACACCGGGGAGCTGTTTTTT. Protein sequence: CASSHLGGRNTGELFF. This sequence joins TRBV5-1 and TRBJ2-2; TRBD2 might be the D (7 bases). The V end was cut by 4 bases, the J end by 1 base, with 14 bases between. The CDR3 is made up of 16 amino acids. Germline V CDR1 and CDR2: SGHRS, YFSETQ.

This chain links TRBV4-1 with TRBJ2-1; 12 bases align to TRBD2. V dropped 0 bases and J dropped 4; count of bases not matched to a gene: 10. The CDR3 length is 19 residues. CDR1 and CDR2 from the germline V gene are MGHRA and YSYEKL. The CDR3 is CASSQDLWTSGVSYNEQFF. The CDR3 bases are TGCGCCAGCAGCCAAGATCTGTGGACTAGCGGGGTCTCTTACAATGAGCAGTTCTTC.

V gene TRBV5-1 combines with J gene TRBJ2-1, with D perhaps TRBD1 (6 bases). Trimming cost V 0 bases and J 4 bases, with 8 bases left between them. Germline V CDR1 and CDR2: SGHRS, YFSETQ. The CDR3 sequence is 14 residues long. In nucleotides, the CDR3 is TGCGCCAGCAGCTTGGCGGACAGTTACAATGAGCAGTTCTTC. Its protein product is CASSLADSYNEQFF.

V gene TRBV27 combines with J gene TRBJ2-7; 11 nucleotides align to TRBD1. CDR3 length: 15 amino acids. Germline CDR1 reads MNHEY; CDR2 reads SMNVEV (reference sequence). Trimming removed 0 bases from V and 2 bases from J; junction bases left unmatched: 0. The chain's CDR3 is CASSLSGQGAYEQYF. The CDR3 DNA follows: TGTGCCAGCAGTTTATCGGGACAGGGGGCCTACGAGCAGTACTTC.

This clone was seen only a few times. The chain has TRBV2 and TRBJ2-1; 13 nucleotides agree with TRBD2. V shed 7 bases and J 8 bases; nucleotides not matched to a gene: 8. The germline V gene has CDR1 SNHLY and CDR2 FYNNEI. The CDR3 spans 15 residues. The chain's CDR3 is CASNGLAGAGDEQFF. CDR3 nucleotides: TGTGCCAGCAACGGACTAGCGGGAGCGGGAGATGAGCAGTTCTTC.

This chain's CDR3 is CASSYDGSSGGRQGYTF. CDR3 nucleotides: TGCGCCAGCAGCTACGATGGGTCATCAGGGGGCCGACAAGGCTACACCTTC. The chain recombines TRBV5-1 with TRBJ1-2, with 8 bases aligning to TRBD1. After removal of 3 bases from V and 8 bases from J, the junction contained 18 bases not matched to a gene. Per the germline V gene, CDR1 is SGHRS and CDR2 is YFSETQ. This CDR3 comprises 17 residues.

This clone was recorded only once. The chain couples TRBV11-2 to TRBJ1-1, with 9 bases lining up with TRBD1. CDR3 length: 16 amino acids. Germline lookup yields CDR1 SGHAT and CDR2 FQNNGV. Trimming took 3 bases from V and 6 from J; bases not matched to a gene: 11. Here the CDR3 DNA reads TGTGCCAGCAGCTTCCCGACAGGGGGGGCCGTTGCTGAAGCTTTCTTT. It specifies CASSFPTGGAVAEAFF.

This sequence joins TRBV11-2 and TRBJ1-2; D remains ambiguous. Germline V gene data show CDR1 as SGHAT and CDR2 as FQNNGV. The germline V and J ends were trimmed by 3 bases and 2 bases, with 10 bases remaining between them. This CDR3 spans 14 amino acids. The CDR3 nucleotides read TGTGCCAGCAGCTTGGGCCCCCAGAACTATGGCTACACCTTC. Its protein product is CASSLGPQNYGYTF.

In nucleotides, the CDR3 is TGTGCCAGCAGCTTATTAGGGCAGTGGAGCGGGGGCACAGATACGCAGTATTTT. Encoded protein: CASSLLGQWSGGTDTQYF. The chain combines TRBV7-2 with TRBJ2-3; 7 bases are shared with TRBD2. Trimming took 2 bases from V and 1 from J; bases not matched to a gene: 12. CDR1 is SGHTA and CDR2 is FQGNSA in the germline V gene. The CDR3 is 18 residues long.

The V call is TRBV29-1, the J call TRBJ1-1; 9 bases map to TRBD1. Germline values: CDR1 SQVTM, CDR2 ANQGSEA. The CDR3 has 14 residues. The V gene end was trimmed by 4 bases and the J gene end by 5 bases; junction bases not matched to a gene: 8. The CDR3 sequence is CSVADRGASTEAFF. In DNA, the CDR3 is TGCAGCGTTGCCGACAGGGGGGCAAGTACTGAAGCTTTCTTT.

The CDR3 protein is CASSASKGANYEQYF. CDR3 coding DNA: TGTGCCAGCAGTGCATCTAAGGGGGCGAATTACGAGCAGTACTTC. The chain couples TRBV6-1 to TRBJ2-7, with 7 bases lining up with TRBD1. CDR3 length: 15 residues. V was clipped by 4 bases and J by 4 bases; unmatched bases: 10. Germline CDR1 is MNHNS and CDR2 is SASEGT.

The chain has TRBV11-2 and TRBJ1-2; D possibly corresponds to TRBD1 (5 bases). The CDR3 extends over 14 amino acids. V dropped 4 bases and J dropped 5 bases, with 14 bases sitting between them. Per the germline V gene, CDR1 is SGHAT and CDR2 is FQNNGV. The DNA of the CDR3 is TGTGCCAGCAGCTCCGGGACGGGGGATTATGGCTACACCTTC. This sequence encodes CASSSGTGDYGYTF.

The rearrangement links TRBV7-9 to TRBJ1-2, with D uncertain. The CDR3 contains 14 residues. Germline CDR1 SEHNR, CDR2 FQNEAQ (reference sequence). Trimming removed 2 bases at V and 4 bases at J, with 11 bases between. CDR3 protein: CASSLPPEGYGYTF. As DNA, the CDR3 is TGTGCCAGCAGCTTACCCCCGGAGGGCTATGGCTACACCTTC.

This rearrangement joins TRBV7-2 to TRBJ1-2, with a possible D match to TRBD1 (6 bases). Germline V gene lookup returns CDR1 SGHTA and CDR2 FQGNSA. Trimming removed 0 bases at V and 8 bases at J, with 13 bases between. The CDR3 totals 14 residues. As DNA, the CDR3 is TGTGCCAGCAGCTTAGCGGGACATTATGACGGCTACACCTTC. It translates to CASSLAGHYDGYTF.

In its sample, this clone was seen a few times. The chain combines TRBV7-8 with TRBJ1-2; 7 bases agree with TRBD1. Losses at the gene ends were 1 base for V and 4 bases for J; bases not matched to a gene: 0. Germline CDR1 is SGHVS and CDR2 is FQNEAQ. The CDR3 is 13 amino acids. Written as DNA, the CDR3 is TGTGCCAGCAGCTTAGAGGGGGCCTATGGCTACACCTTC. Amino acid sequence: CASSLEGAYGYTF.

This rearrangement joins TRBV27 to TRBJ1-2; D is perhaps TRBD1 (5 bases). Trimming left V 8 bases short and J 6 bases short, with 13 bases between. The CDR3 consists of 12 residues. Germline CDR1 reads MNHEY; CDR2 reads SMNVEV (reference sequence). CDR3 amino acids: CASGLQANGYTF. The CDR3 nucleotides are TGTGCCAGCGGACTACAGGCAAATGGCTACACCTTC.

The chain links TRBV9 to TRBJ1-3, with 8 nucleotides matching TRBD1. The germline gives CDR1 SGDLS, CDR2 YYNGEE. J lost 0 bases, V lost 4 bases, and 9 bases had no gene match. CDR3 length: 17 amino acids. CDR3 sequence: CASSPWTGSVSGNTIYF. As DNA, the CDR3 is TGTGCCAGCAGCCCATGGACAGGGTCCGTCTCTGGAAACACCATATATTTT. Full variable domain (remainder filled in from reference TRBV9 and TRBJ1-3): DSGVTQTPKHLITATGQRVTLRCSPRSGDLSVYWYQQSLDQGLQFLIQYYNGEERAKGNILERFSAQQFPDLHSELNLSSLELGDSALYFCASSPWTGSVSGNTIYFGEGSWLTVV.

This sequence joins TRBV13 and TRBJ2-1; 9 bases align to TRBD2. The CDR3 covers 15 residues. The junction had 2 bases not matched to a gene; V was cut back by 5 bases and J by 0 bases. Germline V CDR1 and CDR2: PRHDT, FYEKMQ (reference sequence). This CDR3 reads CASSLSGSSYNEQFF. The CDR3, as DNA: TGTGCCAGCAGCCTTAGCGGGAGCTCCTACAATGAGCAGTTCTTC.

This sequence joins TRBV7-2 and TRBJ2-7; D is unclear. This CDR3 has 11 residues. The V end was cut by 6 bases, the J end by 6 bases, with 9 bases between. Germline-derived CDR1 and CDR2 are SGHTA and FQGNSA. CDR3 DNA: TGTGCCAGCAGGGAGCAGAGCGAGCAGTACTTC. Protein: CASREQSEQYF.

The chain is built from TRBV2 and TRBJ2-7; the D gene is possibly TRBD1 (5 bases). V dropped 6 bases and J dropped 0 bases, with 9 bases sitting between them. CDR1 is SNHLY and CDR2 is FYNNEI in the germline V gene. This CDR3 region has 13 residues. The CDR3 loop reads CASRVDSSYEQYF. The CDR3 bases are TGTGCCAGCAGGGTTGACAGCTCCTACGAGCAGTACTTC.

This CDR3 reads CASSKMVEVDEKLFF. CDR3 DNA sequence: TGTGCCAGCAGCAAAATGGTTGAGGTAGATGAAAAACTGTTTTTT. The V call is TRBV21-1, the J call TRBJ1-4. TRBV21-1 is flagged as a pseudogene. The CDR3 has 15 amino acids.

The gene calls are TRBV7-7 and TRBJ2-3, with no clear D. Germline V lookup: CDR1 SSHAT, CDR2 FNYEAQ (reference sequence). The length of the CDR3 is 13 residues. Trimming cost V 5 bases and J 3 bases, with 9 bases left between them. CDR3 DNA sequence: TGTGCCAGCAGCCCTACGCGAACAGATACGCAGTATTTT. This codes for CASSPTRTDTQYF.

The V call is TRBV5-1, the J call TRBJ2-1, with D hard to call. The V end was cut by 1 base, the J end by 3 bases, with 11 bases between. Germline CDR1 reads SGHRS; CDR2 reads YFSETQ. The CDR3 totals 15 residues. The CDR3 sequence is CASSLPWANYNEQFF. The CDR3 bases are TGCGCCAGCAGCTTGCCCTGGGCCAACTACAATGAGCAGTTCTTC.

This clone was counted once. This chain connects TRBV7-9 to TRBJ1-1, with 9 bases matching TRBD1. This CDR3 is built from 13 residues. The germline V gene encodes CDR1 SEHNR and CDR2 FQNEAQ (reference sequence). Losses at the gene ends were 4 bases for V and 6 bases for J; bases not matched to a gene: 3. The CDR3 region has the DNA TGTGCCAGCAGCTGGGACAGGGTGGCTGAAGCTTTCTTT. Protein sequence: CASSWDRVAEAFF. Filled out from reference TRBV7-9 and TRBJ1-1, the complete variable domain reads DTGVSQNPRHKITKRGQNVTFRCDPISEHNRLYWYRQTLGQGPEFLTYFQNEAQLEKSRLLSDRFSAERPKGSFSTLEIQRTEQGDSAMYLCASSWDRVAEAFFGQGTRLTVV.

This clone has just one count. This chain links TRBV7-7 with TRBJ2-2, with 11 bases aligning to TRBD2. V gave up 5 bases and J gave up 5 bases; unmatched junction bases: 7. Germline V gene data show CDR1 as SSHAT and CDR2 as FNYEAQ (reference sequence). The CDR3 is 16 amino acids. CDR3 in amino acids: CASSPIAGGNTGELFF. As DNA, the CDR3 is TGTGCCAGCAGCCCAATAGCGGGAGGGAATACCGGGGAGCTGTTTTTT. The entire variable domain, with the rest obtained from reference TRBV7-7 and TRBJ2-2, is as follows: GAGVSQSPRYKVTKRGQDVTLRCDPISSHATLYWYQQALGQGPEFLTYFNYEAQPDKSGLPSDRFSAERPEGSISTLTIQRTEQRDSAMYRCASSPIAGGNTGELFFGEGSRLTVL.